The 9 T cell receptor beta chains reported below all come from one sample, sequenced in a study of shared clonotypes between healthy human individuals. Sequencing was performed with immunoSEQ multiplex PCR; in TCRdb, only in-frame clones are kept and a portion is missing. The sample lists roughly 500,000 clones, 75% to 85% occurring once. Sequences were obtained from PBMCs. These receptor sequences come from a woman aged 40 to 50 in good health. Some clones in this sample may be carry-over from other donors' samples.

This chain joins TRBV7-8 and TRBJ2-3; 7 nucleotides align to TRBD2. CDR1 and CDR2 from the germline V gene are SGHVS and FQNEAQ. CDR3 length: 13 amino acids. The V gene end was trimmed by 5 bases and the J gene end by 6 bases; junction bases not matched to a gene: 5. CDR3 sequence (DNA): TGTGCCAGCAGCCCGGGGAGGGGCGATACGCAGTATTTT. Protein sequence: CASSPGRGDTQYF.

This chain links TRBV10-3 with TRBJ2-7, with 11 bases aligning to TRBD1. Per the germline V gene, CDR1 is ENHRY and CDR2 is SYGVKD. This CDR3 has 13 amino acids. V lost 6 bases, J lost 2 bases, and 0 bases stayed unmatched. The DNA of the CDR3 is TGTGCCATCAGGGGACAGGGGGCCTACGAGCAGTACTTC. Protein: CAIRGQGAYEQYF.

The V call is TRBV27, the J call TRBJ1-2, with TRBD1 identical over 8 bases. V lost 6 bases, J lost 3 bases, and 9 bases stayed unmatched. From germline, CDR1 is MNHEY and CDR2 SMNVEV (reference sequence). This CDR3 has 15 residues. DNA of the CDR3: TGTGCCAGCAGCCCCGGCAGGGGGCGCGACTATGGCTACACCTTC. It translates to CASSPGRGRDYGYTF.

The CDR3 DNA reads as TGTGCCAGCAGGAGAGAAACAGGGACTGGAAACACCATATATTTT. This translates into CASRRETGTGNTIYF. The J gene is TRBJ1-3, the V gene TRBV2; D might be TRBD1 (6 bases). V lost 6 bases and J lost 2, with 14 bases in between. CDR1 is SNHLY and CDR2 is FYNNEI in the germline V gene. The CDR3 spans 15 residues. The variable domain in full, with the rest retrieved from reference TRBV2 and TRBJ1-3, is EPEVTQTPSHQVTQMGQEVILRCVPISNHLYFYWYRQILGQKVEFLVSFYNNEISEKSEIFDDQFSVERPDGSNFTLKIRSTKLEDSAMYFCASRRETGTGNTIYFGEGSWLTVV.

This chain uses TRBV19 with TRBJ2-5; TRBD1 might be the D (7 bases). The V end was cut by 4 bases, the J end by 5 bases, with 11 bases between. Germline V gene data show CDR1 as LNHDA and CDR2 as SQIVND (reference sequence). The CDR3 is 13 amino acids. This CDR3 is CASSTTGRETQYF. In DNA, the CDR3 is TGTGCCAGTAGTACGACAGGGAGGGAGACCCAGTACTTC.

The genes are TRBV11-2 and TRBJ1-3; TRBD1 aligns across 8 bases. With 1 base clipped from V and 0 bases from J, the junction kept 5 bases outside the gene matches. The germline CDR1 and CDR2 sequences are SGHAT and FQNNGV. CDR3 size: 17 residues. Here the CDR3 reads CASSLGGTGFSGNTIYF. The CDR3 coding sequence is TGTGCCAGCAGCTTAGGAGGGACAGGTTTCTCTGGAAACACCATATATTTT.

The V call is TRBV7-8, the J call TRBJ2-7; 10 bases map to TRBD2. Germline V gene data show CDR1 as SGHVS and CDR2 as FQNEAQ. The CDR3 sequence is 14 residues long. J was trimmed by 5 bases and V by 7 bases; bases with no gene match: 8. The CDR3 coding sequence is TGTGCCAGCACCCCGGGACTAGCGTCGGACGAGCAGTACTTC. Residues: CASTPGLASDEQYF.

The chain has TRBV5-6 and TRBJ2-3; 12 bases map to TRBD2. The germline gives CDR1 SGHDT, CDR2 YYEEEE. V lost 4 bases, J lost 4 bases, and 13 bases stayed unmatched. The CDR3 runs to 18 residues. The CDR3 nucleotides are TGTGCCAGCAGCCGGGGGCTAGCGGGAGGGCCTTCTCCAGATACGCAGTATTTT. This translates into CASSRGLAGGPSPDTQYF.

CDR3 coding DNA: TGTGCCAGCAGCTTAATTCGGACTAGCGGGAGGGCCCAACCATACGAGCAGTACTTC. This translates into CASSLIRTSGRAQPYEQYF. The chain combines TRBV11-2 with TRBJ2-7; TRBD2 aligns across 15 bases. With V trimmed by 2 bases and J by 4 bases, 12 bases remained unmatched. The CDR3 consists of 19 residues. In germline, CDR1 is SGHAT, CDR2 FQNNGV.